A selection of T cell receptor beta chains follows, all from one sample in a study of CD8 T cells in Susac syndrome. TCRdb redid the calling of the immunoSEQ multiplex PCR reads with MiXCR, one entry per CDR3 protein. The data show roughly 150,000 distinct CDR3 sequences, 94% seen once. The sample comprised CD4+ T cells from PBMCs. These receptors were obtained from a human donor with multiple sclerosis. CDR3s include the opening cysteine and the closing phenylalanine or tryptophan. The D gene is left open where the match is weak.

d_call: .
v_call: TRBV20-1
j_call: TRBJ1-1
cdr3_aa: CSAPPRRGGTEAFF
cdr3_nt: TGCAGTGCCCCACCTCGGCGGGGGGGCACTGAAGCTTTCTTT

d_call: TRBD2
v_call: TRBV3-1
j_call: TRBJ2-7
cdr3_aa: CASSQGAGGSYEQYF
cdr3_nt: TGTGCCAGCAGCCAAGGTGCGGGGGGCTCCTACGAGCAGTACTTC

d_call: .
v_call: TRBV5-6
j_call: TRBJ2-3
cdr3_aa: CASSSKSNSLGTDTQYF
cdr3_nt: TGTGCCAGCAGCTCGAAATCCAACTCCCTGGGGACAGATACGCAGTATTTT

d_call: TRBD1
v_call: TRBV12-3/TRBV12-4
j_call: TRBJ2-7
cdr3_aa: CASSLRDRGPYEQYF
cdr3_nt: TGTGCCAGCAGCTTAAGAGACAGGGGGCCCTACGAGCAGTACTTC

d_call: .
v_call: TRBV5-6
j_call: TRBJ2-5
cdr3_aa: CASSFETHEGETQYF
cdr3_nt: TGTGCCAGCAGCTTCGAGACCCATGAAGGGGAGACCCAGTACTTC

d_call: .
v_call: TRBV21-1
j_call: TRBJ1-1
cdr3_aa: CASSKLRAGCNTEAFF
cdr3_nt: TGTGCCAGCAGCAAACTTAGGGCGGGTTGTAACACTGAAGCTTTCTTT

d_call: TRBD2
v_call: TRBV6-2/TRBV6-3
j_call: TRBJ2-1
cdr3_aa: CASRTSGRDEQFF
cdr3_nt: TGTGCCAGCCGGACTAGCGGGAGAGATGAGCAGTTCTTC

d_call: .
v_call: TRBV27
j_call: TRBJ1-3
cdr3_aa: CASSTVSGTGNTIYF
cdr3_nt: TGTGCCAGCAGTACGGTGTCAGGCACTGGAAACACCATATATTTT

d_call: TRBD1
v_call: TRBV29-1
j_call: TRBJ1-2
cdr3_aa: CSVEGVYRGAGYTF
cdr3_nt: TGCAGCGTTGAGGGAGTATACAGGGGAGCTGGCTACACCTTC

d_call: TRBD1
v_call: TRBV5-4
j_call: TRBJ2-4
cdr3_aa: CASSSGTENIQYF
cdr3_nt: TGTGCCAGCAGTTCCGGGACAGAAAACATTCAGTACTTC

d_call: TRBD1
v_call: TRBV6-5
j_call: TRBJ1-1
cdr3_aa: CASSYDRGDTEAFF
cdr3_nt: TGTGCCAGCAGTTATGACAGGGGGGACACTGAAGCTTTCTTT

d_call: .
v_call: TRBV13
j_call: TRBJ1-3
cdr3_aa: CASSLQENTIYF
cdr3_nt: TGTGCCAGCAGCTTACAAGAAAACACCATATATTTT

d_call: .
v_call: TRBV7-8
j_call: TRBJ2-1
cdr3_aa: CASSLAKEQFF
cdr3_nt: TGTGCCAGCAGCCTGGCCAAGGAGCAGTTCTTC

d_call: .
v_call: TRBV20-1
j_call: TRBJ1-5
cdr3_aa: CSAIPGGRLNQPQHF
cdr3_nt: TGCAGTGCTATACCCGGGGGCAGGCTAAATCAGCCCCAGCATTTT

d_call: TRBD1
v_call: TRBV5-1
j_call: TRBJ2-7
cdr3_aa: CASSYQGAPYEQYF
cdr3_nt: TGCGCCAGCAGCTACCAGGGGGCCCCCTACGAGCAGTACTTC

d_call: .
v_call: TRBV7-2
j_call: TRBJ2-3
cdr3_aa: CASSKAGTSTDTQYF
cdr3_nt: TGTGCCAGCAGCAAAGCCGGGACTAGCACAGATACGCAGTATTTT

d_call: .
v_call: TRBV7-2
j_call: TRBJ2-3
cdr3_aa: CASSPTVTDTQYF
cdr3_nt: TGTGCCAGCAGCCCGACGGTAACAGATACGCAGTATTTT